The rows below give T cell receptor beta chains drawn from one sample of a study of shared clonotypes between healthy human individuals. This table comes from immunoSEQ multiplex PCR, and its TCRdb copy is limited to in-frame clones, with some not included. The sample records 2 million to 2.5 million clones, roughly 95% being singletons. The sequenced sample was naive CD8+ T cells sorted from blood. Source of these receptors: a man aged 18 to 29 in good health. Both conserved end residues are part of each CDR3. A D gene is named only where the DNA matches it firmly. Some rows have no size entry. The others give once, few or many, or a class for an expanded clone.

15,NA,TRBV19,TRBJ1-1,NA,CASNPPKGRASEAFF,TGTGCCAGTAACCCCCCTAAGGGCAGGGCATCTGAAGCTTTCTTT
16,NA,TRBV6-6,TRBJ1-2,TRBD1,CASSYDGAGGSYGYTF,TGTGCCAGCAGTTATGATGGGGCAGGGGGCTCCTATGGCTACACCTTC
13,few,TRBV5-6,TRBJ2-7,TRBD1,CASSLEAGGEQYF,TGTGCCAGCAGCTTGGAGGCAGGGGGCGAGCAGTACTTC
16,NA,TRBV6-5,TRBJ2-7,NA,CASSYSSGQRGYEQYF,TGTGCCAGCAGTTACTCGTCAGGTCAGAGGGGCTACGAGCAGTACTTC
14,NA,TRBV6-5,TRBJ2-7,NA,CASSYGGRGYEQYF,TGTGCCAGCAGTTACGGCGGCAGAGGTTACGAGCAGTACTTC
17,NA,TRBV11-2,TRBJ2-2,NA,CASSPQEGQVSAGELFF,TGTGCCAGCAGTCCACAGGAAGGCCAGGTTTCTGCCGGGGAGCTGTTTTTT
15,NA,TRBV4-1,TRBJ2-7,NA,CASSQGPLSSYEQYF,TGCGCCAGCAGCCAAGGTCCACTGAGCTCCTACGAGCAGTACTTC
14,NA,TRBV7-2,TRBJ2-7,TRBD2,CASSLSGGGYEQYF,TGTGCCAGCAGCTTGAGCGGGGGCGGCTACGAGCAGTACTTC
15,NA,TRBV30,TRBJ1-3,NA,CAWSVVGFSGNTIYF,TGTGCCTGGAGTGTTGTGGGGTTCTCTGGAAACACCATATATTTT
14,once,TRBV27,TRBJ1-6,NA,CASSELAQNSPLHF,TGTGCCAGCAGTGAGCTCGCCCAGAACTCACCCCTCCACTTT
15,NA,TRBV2,TRBJ1-4,NA,CASRPSTTTNEKLFF,TGTGCCAGCAGGCCCTCAACGACAACTAATGAAAAACTGTTTTTT
17,NA,TRBV7-9,TRBJ1-4,NA,CASSLAGSEATNEKLFF,TGTGCCAGCAGCTTAGCGGGGTCGGAGGCAACTAATGAAAAACTGTTTTTT